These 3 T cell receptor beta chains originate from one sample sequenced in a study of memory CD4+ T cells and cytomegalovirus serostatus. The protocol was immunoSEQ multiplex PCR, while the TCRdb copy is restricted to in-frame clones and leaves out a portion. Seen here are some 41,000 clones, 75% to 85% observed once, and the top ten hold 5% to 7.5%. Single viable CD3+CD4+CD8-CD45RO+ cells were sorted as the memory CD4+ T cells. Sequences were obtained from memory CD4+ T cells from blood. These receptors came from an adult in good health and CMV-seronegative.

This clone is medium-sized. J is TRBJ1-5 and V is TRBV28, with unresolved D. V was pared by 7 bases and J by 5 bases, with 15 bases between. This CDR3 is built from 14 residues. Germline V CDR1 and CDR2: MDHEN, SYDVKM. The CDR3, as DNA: TGTGCCAGCATGCGGCAGGAGGGATATCAGCCCCAGCATTTT. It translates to CASMRQEGYQPQHF.

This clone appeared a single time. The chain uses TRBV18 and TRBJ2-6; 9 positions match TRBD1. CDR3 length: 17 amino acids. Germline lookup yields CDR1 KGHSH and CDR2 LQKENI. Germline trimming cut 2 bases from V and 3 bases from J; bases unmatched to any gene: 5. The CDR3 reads CASSPRDRVNGANVLTF. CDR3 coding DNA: TGTGCCAGCTCACCAAGGGACAGGGTGAATGGGGCCAACGTCCTGACTTTC.

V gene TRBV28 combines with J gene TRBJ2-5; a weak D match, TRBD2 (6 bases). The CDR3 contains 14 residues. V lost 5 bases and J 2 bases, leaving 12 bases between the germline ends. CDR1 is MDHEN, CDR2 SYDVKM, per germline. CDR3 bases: TGTGCCAGCAGTAATGGCGGGATTCAAGAGACCCAGTACTTC. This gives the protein CASSNGGIQETQYF.